These 2 T cell receptor beta chains were all obtained from the same sample, sequenced in a study of human T cells and chemical hapten exposure. Time point defined: patch test 3, about 24 weeks after DPC sensitization. The treatment denotes: therapeutic diphenylcyclopropenone sensitization with weekly scalp DPC. TCRdb ran MiXCR on the RACE reads and lists one entry per CDR3 protein. The sample consists of about 200,000 distinct CDR3 sequences, roughly a quarter of them appearing once. The specimen comprised whole blood, sampled in connection with sensitization to the hapten diphenylcyclopropenone (DPC). These receptors were collected from a woman aged 40 to 55 with alopecia areata. Some clones in this sample may be carry-over from other donors' samples.

This clonotype was recorded a few times. V is TRBV29-1 and J is TRBJ2-3; no firm D call. Germline V gives CDR1 SQVTM, CDR2 ANQGSEA. CDR3 length equals 13 residues. Trimming cost V 4 bases and J 2 bases, with 10 bases left between them. The DNA for the CDR3 is TGCAGCGTTGGAAGGGAACTCACAGATACGCAGTATTTT. It translates to CSVGRELTDTQYF.

There are a few counts of this clonotype. The rearrangement links TRBV7-2 to TRBJ2-1; TRBD2 agrees at 12 bases. Germline trimming cut 4 bases from V and 11 bases from J; bases unmatched to any gene: 9. The CDR3 contains 15 residues. The V gene's germline CDR1 is SGHTA and CDR2 FQGNSA. The CDR3 DNA reads TGTGCCAGCAGCTCCCGACTAGCGGGAGAACTCCAGCAGTTCTTC. It specifies CASSSRLAGELQQFF.